The next 6 T cell receptor beta chains were all read from a single sample in a study of CD8+ T cells in alopecia areata. Sequencing templates came from extracted RNA that was reverse transcribed into cDNA. Profiling relied on immunoSEQ multiplex PCR, and the TCRdb table lists in-frame clones only, not all of them. The sample lists under 350,000 clones, about 62% occurring once. Treatment: oral pan-JAK inhibitor, 5-10 mg twice daily. The material sequenced was CD4+ T cells sorted from blood, taken at week 24, from a patient treated with tofacitinib. The receptor set was obtained from a human donor with alopecia areata.

This clone was observed a single time. The chain recombines TRBV10-3 with TRBJ1-5, with D possibly matching TRBD1 (5 bases). This CDR3 is 15 amino acids long. V lost 3 bases, J lost 5 bases, and 14 bases lay in between. Germline lookup yields CDR1 ENHRY and CDR2 SYGVKD. CDR3 residues: CAISDQRDGHQPQHF. The DNA for the CDR3 is TGTGCCATCAGTGACCAAAGGGACGGACATCAGCCCCAGCATTTT.

Regarding this clone: One junction end disagrees with the germline gene, perhaps due to a read error. The J gene is TRBJ2-7, the V gene TRBV20-1; TRBD1 might be the D (5 bases). The CDR3 is made up of 11 amino acids. Germline CDR1 and CDR2: DFQATT and SNEGSKA (reference sequence). The CDR3 coding sequence is TGCAGTGCCACCTTTCAGGGTTCAGCTCTGTGG. Translation: CSATFQGSALW.

For the CDR3, the DNA is TGTGCCAGCAGCTTAGTGTGGGGGGCTAATCAGCCCCAGCATTTT. Residues: CASSLVWGANQPQHF. The chain joins TRBV7-2 to TRBJ1-5, with TRBD1 as a possible D gene (6 bases). V gave up 1 base and J gave up 4 bases, with 11 bases separating them. Germline CDR1 and CDR2: SGHTA and FQGNSA. The CDR3 totals 15 residues.

The chain links TRBV4-1 to TRBJ1-1, with D tentatively TRBD1 (5 bases). The CDR3 has 14 residues. Trimming pared 0 bases from V and 3 bases from J, leaving 8 bases between. Per germline, CDR1 MGHRA and CDR2 YSYEKL. Here the CDR3 reads CASSQERGDTEAFF. DNA of the CDR3: TGCGCCAGCAGCCAAGAACGGGGGGACACTGAAGCTTTCTTT.

The rearrangement links TRBV5-1 to TRBJ2-1, with TRBD1 matching over 8 bases. Per germline, CDR1 SGHRS and CDR2 YFSETQ. This CDR3 spans 15 amino acids. V gave up 3 bases and J gave up 2 bases; unmatched junction bases: 4. CDR3 sequence (DNA): TGCGCCAGCAGCTCCTCAGGGGGCCCCTACAATGAGCAGTTCTTC. Translated: CASSSSGGPYNEQFF. Full variable domain (rest looked up from reference TRBV5-1 and TRBJ2-1): KAGVTQTPRYLIKTRGQQVTLSCSPISGHRSVSWYQQTPGQGLQFLFEYFSETQRNKGNFPGRFSGRQFSNSRSEMNVSTLELGDSALYLCASSSSGGPYNEQFFGPGTRLTVL.

This clone was picked up a small number of times. The rearrangement links TRBV10-3 to TRBJ1-5, with D maybe TRBD1 (5 bases). The CDR3 loop spans 16 amino acids. Trimming left V 2 bases short and J 3 bases short, with 14 bases between. Germline CDR1 ENHRY, CDR2 SYGVKD. The CDR3 nucleotides are TGTGCCATCAGTGAGGGGACCCCAGGAATCAATCAGCCCCAGCATTTT. Protein sequence: CAISEGTPGINQPQHF.